This TCR beta chain is from a study of blood T cell repertoires in COVID-19. Study as a whole: Sites across the United States, Italy and Spain contributed samples from acute and convalescent COVID-19. From T cells, B-cell-depleted T cells, or PBMCs came the material, which was cDNA or gDNA.

This clone was observed a single time. The junction departs from the called germline gene at one end, perhaps through a read error. Libraries were prepared by immunoSEQ multiplex PCR; TCRdb keeps only in-frame clonotypes and omits some of them. The sample holds about 67,000 clones, 86% seen once. CDR1 and CDR2 (germline): SGHDN, FVKESK. CDR3 length: 14 amino acids. The V call is TRBV14, the J call TRBJ2-3, with 9 bases lining up with TRBD2. The sequencing sample was made of peripheral blood. This TCR was sampled from a man in his fifties with active COVID-19. DNA of the CDR3: TGTGCCAGCAGCCCAGCGGGAGGCACAAATACGCAGTATTTT. Protein product: CASSPAGGTNTQYF.